The 5 T cell receptor beta chains given below trace back to one sample, sequenced in a study of molecular identifiers for immune sequencing clone quantification. Each CDR3 protein gets one entry after TCRdb re-called the PCR reads with MiXCR. The repertoire has approximately 500,000 distinct CDR3 sequences, around 23% of them found once; the top ten carry around 0.76%. The source material was naive CD8+ T cells from blood, with Jurkat cell RNA spiked in. The subset was: FACS-sorted CD8+CD4-CCR7+CD45RA+ naive T cells. The receptors were gathered from a human donor in good health. Some libraries in this study had Jurkat cell RNA spiked in.

Concerning this clonotype itself: No conserved phenylalanine or tryptophan ends this CDR3, so it is likely a read error. The J gene is TRBJ1-2, the V gene TRBV27; D is perhaps TRBD1 (5 bases). The V gene's germline CDR1 is MNHEY and CDR2 SMNVEV (reference sequence). The germline V and J ends were trimmed by 8 bases and 0 bases, with 19 bases remaining between them. The length of the CDR3 is 16 residues. This CDR3 reads CASSPAGTAANYGYTL. CDR3 coding DNA: TGTGCCAGCTCTCCGGCCGGGACGGCCGCTAACTATGGCTACACCCTC.

This clonotype was recorded many times. This sequence joins TRBV23-1 and TRBJ1-5; D not resolved. TRBV23-1 is an ORF; its function is uncertain. Trimming cost V 6 bases and J 5 bases, with 17 bases left between them. There are 15 residues in the CDR3. The CDR3 protein is CASSLRRVGHQPQHF. For the CDR3, the DNA is TGCGCCAGCAGCCTACGCCGAGTTGGGCATCAGCCCCAGCATTTT.

Of note for this clonotype: A much larger clone is a single base away; this may be a read error. J is TRBJ1-5 and V is TRBV2, with unresolved D. Germline V CDR1 and CDR2: SNHLY, FYNNEI. The CDR3 totals 13 residues. The CDR3: CTSSVYSNQPQHF. CDR3 in DNA: TGTACCAGCAGTGTATATAGCAATCAGCCCCAGCATTTT.

This clonotype has a count of ten or more. J is TRBJ1-4 and V is TRBV27, with 9 bases identical to TRBD1. This CDR3 is 15 amino acids long. CDR1 is MNHEY, CDR2 SMNVEV, per germline (reference sequence). The ends lost 5 bases at V and 6 bases at J; junction bases unmatched: 7. The CDR3 here is CASSPRTGAYEKLFF. In nucleotides, the CDR3 is TGTGCCAGCAGTCCCCGGACAGGGGCATATGAAAAACTGTTTTTT.

V and J are TRBV6-1 and TRBJ1-6; D is unresolved. Trimming pared 2 bases from V and 7 bases from J, leaving 18 bases between. The CDR3 runs to 17 residues. In germline, CDR1 is MNHNS, CDR2 SASEGT. CDR3 amino acids: CASSEWVGRIQNSPLHF. For the CDR3, the DNA is TGTGCCAGCAGTGAATGGGTTGGGCGGATACAAAATTCACCCCTCCACTTT.